One sample yielded the 22 T cell receptor beta chains listed below, sequenced in a study of blood T cell repertoires in COVID-19. Here immunoSEQ multiplex PCR was the method, and the copy in TCRdb shows in-frame clones only, minus some. Altogether some 120,000 clones are present, roughly 90% being singletons, with the ten largest covering roughly 4.5%. Sequenced input: peripheral blood. Receptor source: a man aged 60 to 69 with COVID-19, enrolled during active disease.

The genes are TRBV3-1 (or the pseudogene TRBV3-2) and TRBJ2-2, with TRBD1 identical over 8 bases. The CDR3 has 17 amino acids. The ends lost 4 bases at V and 6 bases at J; junction bases unmatched: 13. Germline lookup yields CDR1 LGHDT and CDR2 YNNKEL (reference sequence). CDR3 coding DNA: TGTGCCAGCAGCCCCCTATCCCGGACAGGGAGGTCCGGGGAGCTGTTTTTT. This gives the protein CASSPLSRTGRSGELFF.

This chain links TRBV19 with TRBJ2-4; 7 bases line up with TRBD2. The germline CDR1 and CDR2 sequences are LNHDA and SQIVND (reference sequence). The V segment lost 7 bases and the J segment 0 bases; nucleotides outside the gene matches: 12. This CDR3 is built from 17 residues. CDR3 in DNA: TGTGCCAGTACCCCTTCTCGGGGGGAAACAGCCAAAAACATTCAGTACTTC. It is translated as CASTPSRGETAKNIQYF.

This chain joins TRBV6-5 and TRBJ2-5; tentative D call: TRBD1 (5 bases). The CDR3 loop spans 13 amino acids. Trimming left V 7 bases short and J 2 bases short, with 11 bases between. Per the germline V gene, CDR1 is MNHEY and CDR2 is SVGAGI. The CDR3 sequence: CASTPRQQETQYF. CDR3 nucleotide sequence: TGTGCCAGCACTCCTCGACAGCAAGAGACCCAGTACTTC.

The chain uses TRBV19 and TRBJ2-7; 11 bases map to TRBD2. Trimming took 3 bases from V and 3 from J; bases not matched to a gene: 4. Germline V lookup: CDR1 LNHDA, CDR2 SQIVND (reference sequence). The CDR3 covers 15 residues. The CDR3 region has the DNA TGTGCCAGTAGTATTATAGCGGGAGGGAACTACGAGCAGTACTTC. Translating gives CASSIIAGGNYEQYF.

J is TRBJ1-2 and V is TRBV5-1; tentatively, D is TRBD1 (5 bases). In germline, CDR1 is SGHRS, CDR2 YFSETQ. The germline V and J ends were trimmed by 4 bases and 6 bases, with 13 bases remaining between them. There are 13 residues in the CDR3. The CDR3 bases are TGCGCCAGCAGCCATCAGGGTGGGGATGGCTACACCTTC. It codes for CASSHQGGDGYTF. Drawing the rest from reference TRBV5-1 and TRBJ1-2, the complete variable domain is KAGVTQTPRYLIKTRGQQVTLSCSPISGHRSVSWYQQTPGQGLQFLFEYFSETQRNKGNFPGRFSGRQFSNSRSEMNVSTLELGDSALYLCASSHQGGDGYTFGSGTRLTVV.

V and J are TRBV3-1 (or the pseudogene TRBV3-2) and TRBJ2-2; D not certain. Trimming pared 3 bases from V and 7 bases from J, leaving 9 bases between. The length of the CDR3 is 13 residues. From germline, CDR1 is LGHDT and CDR2 YNNKEL (reference sequence). This chain's CDR3 is CASSQELHGELFF. DNA of the CDR3: TGTGCCAGCAGCCAGGAGCTGCACGGGGAGCTGTTTTTT.

The rearrangement links TRBV6-6 to TRBJ1-1; D is possibly TRBD1 (6 bases). V dropped 6 bases and J dropped 2 bases, with 10 bases sitting between them. This CDR3 comprises 13 residues. Per germline, CDR1 MNHNY and CDR2 SVGAGI (reference sequence). CDR3 sequence (DNA): TGTGCCAGCAGGCTACAGGGTAACACTGAAGCTTTCTTT. It encodes CASRLQGNTEAFF.

V gene TRBV7-3 combines with J gene TRBJ1-1, with D perhaps matching TRBD1 (5 bases). The CDR3 extends over 15 amino acids. Trimming removed 0 bases from V and 0 bases from J, with 8 bases in between. Germline CDR1 SGHTA, CDR2 FQGTGA. For the CDR3, the DNA is TGTGCCAGCAGCTTAACGGGGGGAATGAACACTGAAGCTTTCTTT. Translating gives CASSLTGGMNTEAFF.

The genes are TRBV2 and TRBJ1-2; possible D gene TRBD1, 5 bases. V dropped 1 base and J dropped 2 bases, with 11 bases sitting between them. CDR1 is SNHLY and CDR2 is FYNNEI in the germline V gene. CDR3 length: 15 residues. The chain's CDR3 is CASSEGRQTNYGYTF. The DNA for the CDR3 is TGTGCCAGCAGTGAAGGGAGACAGACAAACTATGGCTACACCTTC.

The CDR3: CASSLEGTANYGYTF. The DNA for the CDR3 is TGTGCCAGCTCACTCGAGGGGACAGCTAACTATGGCTACACCTTC. V gene TRBV18 combines with J gene TRBJ1-2; TRBD1 matches at 7 bases. In germline, CDR1 is KGHSH, CDR2 LQKENI. The CDR3 extends over 15 amino acids. V lost 4 bases and J lost 0; bases outside the gene matches: 5.

The gene calls are TRBV5-6 and TRBJ1-2; D possibly corresponds to TRBD1 (5 bases). The CDR3 runs 14 residues. The germline CDR1 and CDR2 sequences are SGHDT and YYEEEE. V was trimmed by 4 bases and J by 7 bases, leaving 17 bases between them. The CDR3 loop reads CASSPPGRGSGYTF. In DNA, the CDR3 is TGTGCCAGCAGCCCCCCCGGGAGGGGATCTGGCTACACCTTC. Full variable domain (rest looked up from reference TRBV5-6 and TRBJ1-2): DAGVTQSPTHLIKTRGQQVTLRCSPKSGHDTVSWYQQALGQGPQFIFQYYEEEERQRGNFPDRFSGHQFPNYSSELNVNALLLGDSALYLCASSPPGRGSGYTFGSGTRLTVV.

This clone was seen only a few times. The genes are TRBV4-1 and TRBJ2-1; the match to TRBD1 covers 10 bases. The CDR3 runs 16 residues. J lost 5 bases, V lost 4 bases, and 8 bases had no gene match. Germline CDR1 is MGHRA and CDR2 is YSYEKL. The CDR3 sequence: CASSPQGQGSDNEQFF. The CDR3 coding sequence is TGCGCCAGCAGCCCCCAGGGACAGGGGTCCGACAATGAGCAGTTCTTC.

For the CDR3, the DNA is TGTGCCAGCAGGCCCTCGAGCACGGGGACCCAGTACTTC. Translation: CASRPSSTGTQYF. The rearrangement joins TRBV12-3 or TRBV12-4 to TRBJ2-5; D remains ambiguous. V was clipped by 6 bases and J by 7 bases, with 15 bases between them. The CDR3 consists of 13 residues.

The CDR3 nucleotides read TGCGCCAGCAGTGAGTCCGCCTACGAGCAGTACTTC. This sequence encodes CASSESAYEQYF. The V gene is TRBV10-1, the J gene TRBJ2-7; the D is unclear. Deletions cut 0 bases from V and 2 bases from J, with 2 bases between. The CDR3 contains 12 residues. Germline V gives CDR1 WNHNN, CDR2 SYGVQD (reference sequence).

J is TRBJ2-7 and V is TRBV7-9; 10 positions agree with TRBD1. CDR1 SEHNR and CDR2 FQNEAQ come from the germline V gene (reference sequence). J gave up 5 bases and V 1 base, and 8 bases lay outside the gene matches. CDR3 size: 16 residues. The CDR3 region has the DNA TGTGCCAGCAGCTTAGGGGACAGGGGATTGGTCGACGAGCAGTACTTC. Protein sequence: CASSLGDRGLVDEQYF.

The V call is TRBV11-2, the J call TRBJ1-1; possible D gene TRBD1, 5 bases. Germline values: CDR1 SGHAT, CDR2 FQNNGV. Between the trimmed V and J ends, which lost 4 bases and 1 base, there was a span of 7 bases. CDR3 length equals 13 residues. CDR3 amino acids: CASSSGQNTEAFF. CDR3 DNA: TGTGCCAGCAGCTCCGGACAGAACACTGAAGCTTTCTTT.

This clone was counted once. The chain is built from TRBV24-1 and TRBJ2-1; no clear D. This CDR3 region has 15 residues. Germline V gene lookup returns CDR1 KGHDR and CDR2 SFDVKD. V was clipped by 4 bases and J by 4 bases, with 13 bases between them. CDR3 sequence reads: CATSDPTDPYNEQFF. The CDR3 DNA follows: TGTGCCACCAGTGACCCCACAGATCCGTACAATGAGCAGTTCTTC.

The chain couples TRBV6-2 or TRBV6-3 to TRBJ2-7, with a tentative D call TRBD2 (6 bases). Trimming pared 8 bases from V and 2 bases from J, leaving 13 bases between. Germline values: CDR1 MNHEY, CDR2 SVGEGT. There are 13 residues in the CDR3. Written as DNA, the CDR3 is TGTGCCAGCTGCCCCCCGGGGGCCTACGAGCAGTACTTC. It translates to CASCPPGAYEQYF.

CDR3 sequence reads: CASSIGTGGGQPQHF. In DNA, the CDR3 is TGTGCCAGTAGTATAGGGACAGGGGGCGGTCAGCCCCAGCATTTT. The V call is TRBV19, the J call TRBJ1-5, with TRBD1 matching over 11 bases. Germline loops: CDR1 LNHDA, CDR2 SQIVND (reference sequence). Trimming cost V 1 base and J 6 bases; bases outside gene matches: 2. This CDR3 has 15 amino acids. Together with reference TRBV19 and TRBJ1-5, the CDR3 gives the full variable domain: DGGITQSPKYLFRKEGQNVTLSCEQNLNHDAMYWYRQDPGQGLRLIYYSQIVNDFQKGDIAEGYSVSREKKESFPLTVTSAQKNPTAFYLCASSIGTGGGQPQHFGDGTRLSIL.

The rearrangement joins TRBV7-9 to TRBJ1-1; TRBD1 is a possible D gene (5 bases). CDR1 and CDR2 from the germline V gene are SEHNR and FQNEAQ (reference sequence). V lost 4 bases, J lost 5 bases, and 14 bases lay in between. CDR3 size: 14 residues. The CDR3 bases are TGTGCCAGCAGCTCAATAGCAGGGAAAACTGAAGCTTTCTTT. Residues: CASSSIAGKTEAFF.

This clone was recorded only once. The V call is TRBV19, the J call TRBJ1-3; D not certain. Germline V gives CDR1 LNHDA, CDR2 SQIVND (reference sequence). This CDR3 is 14 amino acids long. V was pared by 7 bases and J by 0 bases, with 10 bases between. The CDR3 is CASTRIYSGNTIYF. The CDR3 bases are TGTGCCAGTACCAGAATTTACTCTGGAAACACCATATATTTT.

The chain has TRBV6-6 and TRBJ1-1, with D possibly matching TRBD1 (5 bases). Looked up from germline, CDR1 is MNHNY and CDR2 is SVGAGI (reference sequence). The ends were cut back, 6 bases at V and 1 base at J, with 15 bases in the middle. This CDR3 is 15 amino acids long. CDR3 region: CASRGLQVQNTEAFF. In DNA form, the CDR3 reads TGTGCCAGCAGGGGCCTACAGGTTCAGAACACTGAAGCTTTCTTT.